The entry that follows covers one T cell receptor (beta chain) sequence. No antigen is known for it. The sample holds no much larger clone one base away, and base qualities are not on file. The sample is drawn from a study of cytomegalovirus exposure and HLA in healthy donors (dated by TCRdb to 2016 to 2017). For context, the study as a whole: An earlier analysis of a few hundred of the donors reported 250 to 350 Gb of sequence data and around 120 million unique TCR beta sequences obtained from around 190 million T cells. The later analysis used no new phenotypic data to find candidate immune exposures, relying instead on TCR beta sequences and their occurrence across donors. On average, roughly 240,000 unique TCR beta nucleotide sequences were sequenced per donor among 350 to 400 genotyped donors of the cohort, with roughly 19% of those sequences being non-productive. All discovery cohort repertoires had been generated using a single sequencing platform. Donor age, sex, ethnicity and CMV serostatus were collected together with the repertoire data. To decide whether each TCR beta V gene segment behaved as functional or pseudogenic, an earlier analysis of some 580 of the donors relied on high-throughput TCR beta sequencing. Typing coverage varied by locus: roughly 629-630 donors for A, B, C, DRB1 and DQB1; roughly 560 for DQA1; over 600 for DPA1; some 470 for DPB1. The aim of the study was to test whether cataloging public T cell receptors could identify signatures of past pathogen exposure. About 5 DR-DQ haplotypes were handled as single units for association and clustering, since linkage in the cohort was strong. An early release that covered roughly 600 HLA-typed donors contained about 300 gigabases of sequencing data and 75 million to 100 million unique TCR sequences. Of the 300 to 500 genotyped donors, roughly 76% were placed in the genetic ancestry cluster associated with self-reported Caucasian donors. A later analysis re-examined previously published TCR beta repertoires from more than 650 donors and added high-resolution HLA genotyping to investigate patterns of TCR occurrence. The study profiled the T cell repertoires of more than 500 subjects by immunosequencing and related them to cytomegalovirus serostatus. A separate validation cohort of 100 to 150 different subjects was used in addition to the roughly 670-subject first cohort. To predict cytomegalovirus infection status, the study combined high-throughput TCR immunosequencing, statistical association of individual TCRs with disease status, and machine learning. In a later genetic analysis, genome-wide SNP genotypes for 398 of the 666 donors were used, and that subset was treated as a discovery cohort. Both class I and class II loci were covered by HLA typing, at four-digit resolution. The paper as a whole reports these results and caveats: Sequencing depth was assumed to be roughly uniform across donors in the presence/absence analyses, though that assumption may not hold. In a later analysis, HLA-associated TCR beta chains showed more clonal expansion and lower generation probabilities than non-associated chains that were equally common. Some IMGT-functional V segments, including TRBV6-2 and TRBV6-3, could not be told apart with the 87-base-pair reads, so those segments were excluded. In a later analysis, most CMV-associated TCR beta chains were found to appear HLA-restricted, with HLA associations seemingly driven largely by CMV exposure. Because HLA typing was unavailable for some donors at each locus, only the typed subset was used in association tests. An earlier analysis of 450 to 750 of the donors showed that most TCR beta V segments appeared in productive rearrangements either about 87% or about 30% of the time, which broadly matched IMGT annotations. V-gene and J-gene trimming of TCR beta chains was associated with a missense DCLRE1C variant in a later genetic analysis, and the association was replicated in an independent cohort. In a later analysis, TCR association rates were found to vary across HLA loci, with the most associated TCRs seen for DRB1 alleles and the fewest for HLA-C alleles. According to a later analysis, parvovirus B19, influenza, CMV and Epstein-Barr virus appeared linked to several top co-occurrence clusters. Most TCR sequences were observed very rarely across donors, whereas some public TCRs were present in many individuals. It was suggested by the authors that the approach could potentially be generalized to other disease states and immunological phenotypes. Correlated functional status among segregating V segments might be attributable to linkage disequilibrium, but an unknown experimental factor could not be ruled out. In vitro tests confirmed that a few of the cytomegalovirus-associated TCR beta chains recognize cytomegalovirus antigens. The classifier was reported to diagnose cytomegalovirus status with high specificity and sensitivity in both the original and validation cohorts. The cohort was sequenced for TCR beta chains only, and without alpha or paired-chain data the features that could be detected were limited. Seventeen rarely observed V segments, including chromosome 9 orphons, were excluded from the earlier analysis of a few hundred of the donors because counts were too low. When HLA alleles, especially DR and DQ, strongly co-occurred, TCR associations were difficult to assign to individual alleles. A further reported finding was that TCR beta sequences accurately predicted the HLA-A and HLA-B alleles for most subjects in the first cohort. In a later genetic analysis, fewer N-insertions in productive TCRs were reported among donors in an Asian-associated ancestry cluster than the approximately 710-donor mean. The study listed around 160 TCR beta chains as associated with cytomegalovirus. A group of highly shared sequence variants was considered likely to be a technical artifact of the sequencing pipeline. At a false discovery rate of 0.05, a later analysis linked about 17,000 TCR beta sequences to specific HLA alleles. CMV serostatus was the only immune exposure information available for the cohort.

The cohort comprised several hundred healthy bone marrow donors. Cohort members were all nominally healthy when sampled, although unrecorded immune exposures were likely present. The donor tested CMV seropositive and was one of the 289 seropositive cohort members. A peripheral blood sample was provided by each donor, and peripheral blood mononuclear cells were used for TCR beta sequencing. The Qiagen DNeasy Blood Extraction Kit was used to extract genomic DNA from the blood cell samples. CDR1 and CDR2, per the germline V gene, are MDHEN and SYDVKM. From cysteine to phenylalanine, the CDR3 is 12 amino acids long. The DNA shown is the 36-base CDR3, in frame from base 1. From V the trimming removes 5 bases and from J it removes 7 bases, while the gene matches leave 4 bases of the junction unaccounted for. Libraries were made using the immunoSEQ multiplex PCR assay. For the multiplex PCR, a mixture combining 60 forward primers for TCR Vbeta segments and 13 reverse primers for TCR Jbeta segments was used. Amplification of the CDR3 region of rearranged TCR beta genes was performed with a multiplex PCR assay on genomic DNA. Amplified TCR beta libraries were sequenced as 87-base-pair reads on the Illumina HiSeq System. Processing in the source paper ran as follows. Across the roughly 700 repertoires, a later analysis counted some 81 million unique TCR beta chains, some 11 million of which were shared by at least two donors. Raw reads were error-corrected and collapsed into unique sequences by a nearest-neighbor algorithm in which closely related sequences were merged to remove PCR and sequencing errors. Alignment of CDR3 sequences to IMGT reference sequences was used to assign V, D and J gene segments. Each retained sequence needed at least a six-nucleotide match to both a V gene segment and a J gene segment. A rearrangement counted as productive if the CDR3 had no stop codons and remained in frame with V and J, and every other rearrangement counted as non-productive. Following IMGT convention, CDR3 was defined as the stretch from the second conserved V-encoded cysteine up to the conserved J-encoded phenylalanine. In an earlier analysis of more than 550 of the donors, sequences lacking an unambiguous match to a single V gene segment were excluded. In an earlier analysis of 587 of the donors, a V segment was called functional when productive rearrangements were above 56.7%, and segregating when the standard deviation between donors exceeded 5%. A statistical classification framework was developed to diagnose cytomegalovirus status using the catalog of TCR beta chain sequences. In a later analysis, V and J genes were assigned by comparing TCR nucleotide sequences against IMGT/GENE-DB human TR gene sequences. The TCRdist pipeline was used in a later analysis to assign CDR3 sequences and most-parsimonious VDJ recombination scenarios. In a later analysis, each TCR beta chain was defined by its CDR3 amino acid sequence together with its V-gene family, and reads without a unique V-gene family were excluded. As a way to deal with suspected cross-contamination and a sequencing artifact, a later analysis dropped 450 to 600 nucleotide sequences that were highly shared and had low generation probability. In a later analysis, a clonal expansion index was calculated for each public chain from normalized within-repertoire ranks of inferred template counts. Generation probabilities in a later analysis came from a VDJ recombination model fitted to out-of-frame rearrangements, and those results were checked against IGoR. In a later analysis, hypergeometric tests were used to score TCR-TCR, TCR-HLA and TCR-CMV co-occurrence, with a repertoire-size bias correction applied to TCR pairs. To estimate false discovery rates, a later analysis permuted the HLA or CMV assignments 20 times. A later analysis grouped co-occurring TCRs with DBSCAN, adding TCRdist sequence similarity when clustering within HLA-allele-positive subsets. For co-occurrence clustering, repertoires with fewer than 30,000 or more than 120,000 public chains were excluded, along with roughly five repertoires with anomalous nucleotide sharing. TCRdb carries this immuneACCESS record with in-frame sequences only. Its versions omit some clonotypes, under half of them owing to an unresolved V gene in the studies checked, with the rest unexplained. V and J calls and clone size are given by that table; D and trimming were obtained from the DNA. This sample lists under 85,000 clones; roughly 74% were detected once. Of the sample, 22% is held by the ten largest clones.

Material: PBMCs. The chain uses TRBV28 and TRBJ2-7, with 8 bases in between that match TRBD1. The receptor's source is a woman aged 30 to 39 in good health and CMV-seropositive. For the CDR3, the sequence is CASSTRGREQYF. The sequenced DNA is TGTGCCAGCAGTACCAGGGGGCGGGAGCAGTACTTC.